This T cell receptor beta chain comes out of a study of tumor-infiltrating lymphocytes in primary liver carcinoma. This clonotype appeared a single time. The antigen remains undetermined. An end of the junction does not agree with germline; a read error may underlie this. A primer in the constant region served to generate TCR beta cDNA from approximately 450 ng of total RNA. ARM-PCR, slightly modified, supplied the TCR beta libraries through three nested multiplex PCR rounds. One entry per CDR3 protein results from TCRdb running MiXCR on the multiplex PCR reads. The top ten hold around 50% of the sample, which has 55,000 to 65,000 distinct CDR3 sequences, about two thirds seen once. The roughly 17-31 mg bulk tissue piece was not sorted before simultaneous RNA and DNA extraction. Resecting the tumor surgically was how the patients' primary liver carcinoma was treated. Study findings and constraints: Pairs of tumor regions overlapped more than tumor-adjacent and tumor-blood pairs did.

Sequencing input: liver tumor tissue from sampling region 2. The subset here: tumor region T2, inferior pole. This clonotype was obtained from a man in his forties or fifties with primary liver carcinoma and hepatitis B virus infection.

The CDR3 here is CASRVNTEVFF. The CDR3 bases are TGTGCCAGCAGAGTGAACACTGAAGTTTTCTTT. The rearrangement links TRBV6-5 to TRBJ1-1, with no clear D. This CDR3 is built from 11 residues. Germline assignment: CDR1 MNHEY and CDR2 SVGAGI.